The 12 T cell receptor beta chains given below trace back to one sample, sequenced in a study of blood T cells in healthy people across ages. Together with a sample-barcoded 5' primer, a J-beta primer mix was included in a second PCR lasting roughly 6 to 12 cycles. TCRdb recomputed calls from the 5' RACE reads with MiXCR, one row per CDR3 protein. The sample records about 900,000 distinct CDR3 sequences, 48% being singletons. Sequencing was done on a sample of blood. The receptors here all came from a man aged 25-45 years in good health.

This clonotype was counted a single time. This rearrangement joins TRBV7-9 to TRBJ1-5, with D perhaps matching TRBD1 (6 bases). V was pared by 3 bases and J by 2 bases, with 17 bases between. This CDR3 region has 17 residues. From germline, CDR1 is SEHNR and CDR2 FQNEAQ (reference sequence). The CDR3 sequence is CASSFDPSRGGNQPQHF. The DNA of the CDR3 is TGTGCCAGCAGCTTTGATCCCAGCAGGGGAGGCAATCAGCCCCAGCATTTT.

The J gene is TRBJ1-5, the V gene TRBV19; D might be TRBD1 (5 bases). The germline gives CDR1 LNHDA, CDR2 SQIVND (reference sequence). V gave up 9 bases and J gave up 2 bases, with 11 bases separating them. This CDR3 is 13 amino acids long. CDR3 nucleotide sequence: TGTGCCAGCAGGGCCCAGGGCAATCAGCCCCAGCATTTT. Translated, it gives CASRAQGNQPQHF.

The chain recombines TRBV28 with TRBJ2-7; unclear D gene. CDR1 is MDHEN and CDR2 is SYDVKM in the germline V gene. There are 11 residues in the CDR3. V lost 8 bases to trimming and J lost 5 bases, with 10 bases between them. The CDR3 protein is CASSTVDEQYF. The CDR3 coding sequence is TGTGCCAGCTCCACCGTGGACGAGCAGTACTTC. Using reference TRBV28 and TRBJ2-7 for the parts outside the CDR3, the full variable domain is DVKVTQSSRYLVKRTGEKVFLECVQDMDHENMFWYRQDPGLGLRLIYFSYDVKMKEKGDIPEGYSVSREKKERFSLILESASTNQTSMYLCASSTVDEQYFGPGTRLTVT.

Concerning this clonotype: A read error may account for a junction end that differs from germline. J is TRBJ2-3 and V is TRBV15; D may be TRBD2 (7 bases). Germline V gene sequence: CDR1 LNHNV, CDR2 YYDKDF (reference sequence). This CDR3 has 14 amino acids. CDR3 loop: CASRGWGGSDTQYF. The CDR3 DNA reads as TGTGCCTCCAGGGGCTGGGGAGGGTCAGATACGCAGTATTTT.

This chain joins TRBV12-3 or TRBV12-4 and TRBJ2-7; 8 nucleotides line up with TRBD1. Trimming cost V 6 bases and J 6 bases; bases outside gene matches: 10. This CDR3 spans 14 amino acids. CDR3 sequence: CASSLTGGTREQYF. DNA for the CDR3: TGTGCCAGCAGCCTTACAGGGGGTACGCGCGAGCAGTACTTC.

This chain joins TRBV9 and TRBJ2-5; D ambiguous. Germline CDR1 is SGDLS and CDR2 is YYNGEE. The CDR3 is 13 residues long. The V and J ends lost 0 bases and 10 bases respectively, with 13 bases between them. In DNA, the CDR3 is TGTGCCAGCAGCGTAGTCACAGCCGGTCTCCAGTACTTC. It yields the protein CASSVVTAGLQYF.

This chain links TRBV7-8 with TRBJ2-5; D is perhaps TRBD1 or TRBD2 (5 bases each). With 5 bases removed from V and 7 bases from J, the gap between germline ends came to 23 bases. CDR1 and CDR2 from the germline V gene are SGHVS and FQNEAQ. The CDR3 is 16 residues long. The CDR3 protein is CASSNLGRPPGGTQYF. The CDR3 nucleotides are TGTGCCAGCAGCAACCTGGGACGCCCCCCAGGAGGGACCCAGTACTTC. Full variable domain (outside the CDR3, taken from reference TRBV7-8 and TRBJ2-5): GAGVSQSPRYKVAKRGQDVALRCDPISGHVSLFWYQQALGQGPEFLTYFQNEAQLDKSGLPSDRFFAERPEGSVSTLKIQRTQQEDSAVYLCASSNLGRPPGGTQYFGPGTRLLVL.

This clonotype was picked up a small number of times. V and J are TRBV4-3 and TRBJ2-3; D is unresolved. Trimming removed 0 bases at V and 11 bases at J, with 9 bases between. CDR3 length: 12 residues. Per germline, CDR1 LGHNA and CDR2 YSLEER. The CDR3 spells CASSQEGYLQYF. The CDR3 DNA reads as TGCGCCAGCAGCCAAGAGGGATATCTGCAGTATTTT.

Regarding this clonotype: The junction departs from the called germline gene at one end, perhaps through a read error. The genes are TRBV27 and TRBJ1-2; perhaps TRBD1 as D (6 bases). The CDR3 spans 10 residues. Germline CDR1 is MNHEY and CDR2 is SMNVEV (reference sequence). CDR3 in DNA: TGCCTAGGGGGGGAGGGAGGCTACACCTTC. Its protein product is CLGGEGGYTF.

In its sample, this clonotype was seen a few times. The chain is built from TRBV6-6 and TRBJ1-1; a weak D match, TRBD1 (6 bases). Germline CDR1 is MNHNY and CDR2 is SVGAGI (reference sequence). This CDR3 is 13 amino acids long. The V end was cut by 2 bases, the J end by 7 bases, with 11 bases between. The CDR3 DNA is TGTGCCAGCAGTTACGGGGGGGCGGTTGAAGCTTTCTTT. Translated: CASSYGGAVEAFF.

The chain has TRBV7-2 and TRBJ2-1, with 14 bases lining up with TRBD2. The CDR3 runs 15 residues. J lost 11 bases, V lost 5 bases, and 8 bases had no gene match. From germline, CDR1 is SGHTA and CDR2 FQGNSA. CDR3 in DNA: TGTGCCAGCAGCCCAAGAGGACTAGCGGGGGGAAAGCAGTTCTTC. This gives the protein CASSPRGLAGGKQFF. Full variable domain (outside the CDR3, taken from reference TRBV7-2 and TRBJ2-1): GAGVSQSPSNKVTEKGKDVELRCDPISGHTALYWYRQSLGQGLEFLIYFQGNSAPDKSGLPSDRFSAERTGGSVSTLTIQRTQQEDSAVYLCASSPRGLAGGKQFFGPGTRLTVL.

V and J are TRBV14 and TRBJ2-1, with D perhaps matching TRBD2 (6 bases). V lost 1 base and J lost 9, with 10 bases in between. Germline-derived CDR1 and CDR2 are SGHDN and FVKESK. The length of the CDR3 is 13 residues. The CDR3 spells CASSQALRGEQFF. As DNA, the CDR3 is TGTGCCAGCAGCCAAGCATTGCGGGGTGAGCAGTTCTTC.